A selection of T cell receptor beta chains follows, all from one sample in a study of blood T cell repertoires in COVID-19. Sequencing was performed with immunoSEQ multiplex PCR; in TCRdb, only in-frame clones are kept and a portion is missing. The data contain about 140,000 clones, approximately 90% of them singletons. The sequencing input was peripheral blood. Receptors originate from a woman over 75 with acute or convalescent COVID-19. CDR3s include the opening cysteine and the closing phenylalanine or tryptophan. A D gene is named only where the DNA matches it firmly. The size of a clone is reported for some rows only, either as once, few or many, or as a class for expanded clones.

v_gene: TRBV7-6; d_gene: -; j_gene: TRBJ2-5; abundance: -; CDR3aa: CASSPTEREFGPETQYF; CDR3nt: TGTGCCAGCAGCCCAACCGAGCGAGAATTTGGCCCAGAGACCCAGTACTTC
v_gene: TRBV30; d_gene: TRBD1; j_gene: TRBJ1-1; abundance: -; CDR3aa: CAWGRGFSTEAFF; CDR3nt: TGTGCTTGGGGCAGGGGGTTTAGCACTGAAGCTTTCTTT
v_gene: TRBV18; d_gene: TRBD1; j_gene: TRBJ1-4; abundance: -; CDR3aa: CASSPSRDRGLEKLFF; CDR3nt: TGTGCCAGCTCACCATCCCGGGACAGGGGGCTTGAAAAACTGTTTTTT
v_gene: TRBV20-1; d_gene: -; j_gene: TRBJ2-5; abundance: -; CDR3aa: CSATVQETQYF; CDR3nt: TGCAGTGCTACAGTACAAGAGACCCAGTACTTC
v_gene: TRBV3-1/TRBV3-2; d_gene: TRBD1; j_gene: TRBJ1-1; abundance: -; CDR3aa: CASSQPPGQGDSNTEAFF; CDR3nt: TGTGCCAGCAGCCAACCCCCGGGACAGGGTGATTCGAACACTGAAGCTTTCTTT
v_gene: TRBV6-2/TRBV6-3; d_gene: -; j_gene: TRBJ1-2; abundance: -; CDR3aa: CASSDSSYGYTF; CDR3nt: TGTGCCAGCAGCGACAGTAGCTATGGCTACACCTTC
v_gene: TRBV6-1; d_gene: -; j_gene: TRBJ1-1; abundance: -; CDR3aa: CASSDQAGMNTEAFF; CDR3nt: TGTGCCAGCAGTGATCAGGCAGGGATGAACACTGAAGCTTTCTTT
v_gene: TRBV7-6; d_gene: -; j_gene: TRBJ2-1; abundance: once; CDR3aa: CASSPGQPYNEQFF; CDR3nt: TGTGCCAGCAGCCCAGGACAGCCTTACAATGAGCAGTTCTTC
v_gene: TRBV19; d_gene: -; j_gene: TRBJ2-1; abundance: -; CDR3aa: CASQTGRQKGDNEQFF; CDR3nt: TGTGCCTCCCAAACTGGGAGACAGAAGGGGGACAATGAGCAGTTCTTC
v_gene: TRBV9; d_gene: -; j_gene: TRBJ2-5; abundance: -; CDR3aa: CASSASQETQYF; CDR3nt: TGTGCCAGCAGCGCGAGTCAAGAGACCCAGTACTTC
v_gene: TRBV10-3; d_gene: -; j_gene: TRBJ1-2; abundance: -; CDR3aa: CAISEEGPDYGYTF; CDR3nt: TGTGCCATCAGTGAGGAGGGTCCCGACTATGGCTACACCTTC